The clone carrying this T cell receptor (beta chain) appeared a single time. The antigen remains unidentified. This specimen belongs to a study of cytomegalovirus exposure and HLA in healthy donors. The PCR ran on 60 Vbeta and 13 Jbeta primers. Clones were read by immunoSEQ multiplex PCR, and TCRdb kept only the in-frame ones, dropping some. The sample records roughly 250,000 clones, roughly four fifths being singletons. The CDR3 has 14 amino acids. Germline-derived CDR1 and CDR2 are MNHNY and SVGAGI (reference sequence). Trimming removed 6 bases from V and 3 bases from J, with 14 bases in between. Study-level points and caveats: The listing of approximately 160 TCR beta chains classed them as cytomegalovirus-associated. Roughly uniform depth of sequencing across donors was assumed in presence/absence analyses.

J is TRBJ1-2 and V is TRBV6-6; D is possibly TRBD1 (6 bases). Sequencing input: PBMCs. The sequence derives from a woman aged 40 to 50 in good health and CMV-seropositive. The CDR3: CASSRREGDYGYTF. Written as DNA, the CDR3 is TGTGCCAGCAGCCGCCGTGAGGGGGACTATGGCTACACCTTC.